A single sample gave rise to the 27 T cell receptor beta chains below, sequenced in a study of prognosis after radiotherapy for stage I lung cancer (dated by TCRdb to 2020 to 2022). These reads were obtained on an Illumina HiSeq 3000. Two rounds of multiplex PCR were used to amplify the TCR beta CDR3 region from genomic DNA. The first PCR round used primers specific to each TRBV and TRBJ gene, with sequences filed in Chinese patent CN105087789A. Clones were called with MiXCR by TCRdb after fastp trimmed the public reads at Q25, and only in-frame beta chains were retained. Duplicate CDR3 protein sequences are folded into a single record with the most common DNA and genes. The sample records about 14,000 distinct CDR3 sequences, about 57% of which are singletons. About 25% of the sample is taken by the ten largest. This specimen consisted of PBMCs, obtained before or after stereotactic body radiation therapy (not recorded which). The source of these receptors is a donor aged 50 or older with non-small cell lung cancer.

This clonotype is medium-sized (0.01 to 0.1%) within its sample. J is TRBJ1-1 and V is TRBV12-3 or TRBV12-4; D is ambiguous. V was clipped by 0 bases and J by 0 bases, with 11 bases between them. The CDR3 sequence is 16 residues long. CDR3 residues: CASSLAIGQLNTEAFF. The CDR3 DNA reads TGTGCCAGCAGTTTAGCGATTGGGCAGCTGAACACTGAAGCTTTCTTT.

The rearrangement links TRBV6-1 to TRBJ1-6; possibly TRBD1 for D (6 bases). Trimming removed 8 bases at V and 5 bases at J, with 13 bases between. Germline assignment: CDR1 MNHNS and CDR2 SASEGT. The CDR3 covers 14 residues. The CDR3 DNA follows: TGTGCCAGCGTGCAGGACAGAGATAATTCACCCCTCCACTTT. Protein product: CASVQDRDNSPLHF.

The genes are TRBV20-1 and TRBJ2-3; 12 bases are a match to TRBD2. The germline V gene has CDR1 DFQATT and CDR2 SNEGSKA (reference sequence). The CDR3 runs to 15 residues. The V segment lost 4 bases and the J segment 3 bases; nucleotides outside the gene matches: 5. The CDR3 loop reads CSATSGLAGTDTQYF. The CDR3, as DNA: TGCAGTGCTACGTCCGGACTAGCGGGAACAGATACGCAGTATTTT.

By sample share, this clonotype is medium-sized. The chain recombines TRBV4-3 with TRBJ2-7, with a possible D match to TRBD2 (6 bases). Trimming pared 5 bases from V and 1 base from J, leaving 12 bases between. This CDR3 comprises 14 residues. Germline CDR1 is LGHNA and CDR2 is YSLEER. In DNA, the CDR3 is TGCGCCAGCAGCTACTGGAGGGATTCCTACGAGCAGTACTTC. Protein sequence: CASSYWRDSYEQYF.

This rearrangement joins TRBV6-2 or TRBV6-3 to TRBJ2-2; no clear D. V lost 5 bases and J 6 bases, leaving 10 bases between the germline ends. CDR1 and CDR2 from the germline V gene are MNHEY and SVGEGT. The CDR3 consists of 13 residues. CDR3 sequence (DNA): TGTGCCAGCAGTCCGCCGGCGGCCGGGGAGCTGTTTTTT. The encoded protein is CASSPPAAGELFF.

The chain joins TRBV7-2 to TRBJ2-1, with TRBD2 matching over 11 bases. The CDR3 is made up of 15 amino acids. V was clipped by 3 bases and J by 8 bases; unmatched bases: 6. Germline V gene data show CDR1 as SGHTA and CDR2 as FQGNSA. The CDR3 DNA reads TGTGCCAGCAGCTTTTCGGCTAGCGGGGGGTATGAGCAGTTCTTC. Amino acids: CASSFSASGGYEQFF. The full variable domain, completed using reference TRBV7-2 and TRBJ2-1, is GAGVSQSPSNKVTEKGKDVELRCDPISGHTALYWYRQSLGQGLEFLIYFQGNSAPDKSGLPSDRFSAERTGGSVSTLTIQRTQQEDSAVYLCASSFSASGGYEQFFGPGTRLTVL.

This clonotype qualifies as medium-sized. This sequence joins TRBV20-1 and TRBJ1-5, with 9 positions matching TRBD1. The J segment lost 4 bases and the V segment lost 7 bases, leaving 14 bases of the junction unmatched. This CDR3 has 16 residues. Germline-derived CDR1 and CDR2 are DFQATT and SNEGSKA (reference sequence). The CDR3 reads CSVIGTGSMGNQPQHF. CDR3 DNA sequence: TGCAGTGTTATCGGGACAGGGTCCATGGGGAATCAGCCCCAGCATTTT.

In its sample, this clonotype was seen many times. This sequence joins TRBV24-1 and TRBJ2-7; perhaps D is TRBD1 or TRBD2 (5 bases each). Germline lookup yields CDR1 KGHDR and CDR2 SFDVKD. V lost 3 bases, J lost 2 bases, and 10 bases lay in between. The length of the CDR3 is 14 residues. The CDR3 coding sequence is TGTGCCACCAGTGATACCGGGACGACCTACGAGCAGTACTTC. This sequence encodes CATSDTGTTYEQYF.

J is TRBJ2-7 and V is TRBV7-2; D ambiguous. V lost 5 bases and J lost 5, with 16 bases in between. The CDR3 is 14 residues long. Germline values: CDR1 SGHTA, CDR2 FQGNSA. The CDR3 protein is CASSDGRLGHEQYF. CDR3 DNA sequence: TGTGCCAGCAGCGACGGACGGCTTGGACACGAGCAGTACTTC.

The rearrangement links TRBV6-2 or TRBV6-3 to TRBJ1-6; 7 positions agree with TRBD1. Per germline, CDR1 MNHEY and CDR2 SVGEGT. Trimming cost V 0 bases and J 8 bases; bases outside gene matches: 10. The CDR3 covers 17 residues. CDR3 sequence: CASSYSIPNRGDSPLHF. CDR3 DNA: TGTGCCAGCAGTTACTCGATTCCGAACAGGGGTGATTCACCCCTCCACTTT.

Of note for this clonotype: A far larger clone is off by one base, so a read error is likely. The CDR3 loop is CASSSSGTGANFLTF. CDR3 nucleotides: TGTGCCAGCAGCTCTAGCGGGACTGGGGCCAACTTCCTGACTTTC. This rearrangement joins TRBV7-9 to TRBJ2-6, with 9 nucleotides matching TRBD2. CDR1 and CDR2 (germline): SEHNR, FQNEAQ (reference sequence). The CDR3 spans 15 residues.

This clonotype was observed at least ten times. The chain uses TRBV2 and TRBJ2-7; D remains unclear. The V and J ends lost 2 bases and 4 bases respectively, with 15 bases between them. This CDR3 spans 15 amino acids. Germline CDR1 and CDR2: SNHLY and FYNNEI. CDR3 sequence reads: CASSERHEKLYEQYF. Here the CDR3 DNA reads TGTGCCAGCAGTGAAAGGCACGAAAAATTATACGAGCAGTACTTC. Complete variable domain (other parts from reference TRBV2 and TRBJ2-7): EPEVTQTPSHQVTQMGQEVILRCVPISNHLYFYWYRQILGQKVEFLVSFYNNEISEKSEIFDDQFSVERPDGSNFTLKIRSTKLEDSAMYFCASSERHEKLYEQYFGPGTRLTVT.

This chain uses TRBV11-2 with TRBJ2-1, with TRBD2 identical over 8 bases. From germline, CDR1 is SGHAT and CDR2 FQNNGV. The CDR3 loop spans 15 amino acids. Trimming took 2 bases from V and 4 from J; bases not matched to a gene: 4. The CDR3 DNA reads TGTGCCAGCAGCTTACGGGAGGGGAGATACAATGAGCAGTTCTTC. Its protein is CASSLREGRYNEQFF.

Remarks on this clonotype: One end of the junction varies from germline; a read error may be responsible. The chain combines TRBV6-2 or TRBV6-3 with TRBJ2-7; D perhaps matches TRBD2 (6 bases). The CDR3 loop spans 14 amino acids. Germline V gene sequence: CDR1 MNHEY, CDR2 SVGEGT. The CDR3 spells CASSEAGSGREHYF. The CDR3 coding sequence is TGTGCCAGCAGTGAAGCCGGGAGCGGACGGGAGCATTACTTC.

In its sample, this clonotype ranks as medium-sized. The V gene is TRBV6-9, the J gene TRBJ2-7; 9 bases align to TRBD1. J lost 4 bases, V lost 6 bases, and 7 bases had no gene match. The V gene's germline CDR1 is MNHGY and CDR2 SVAAGI. This CDR3 is built from 14 residues. In DNA, the CDR3 is TGTGCCAGCAGCTACGGGACAGGGTTGTACGAGCAGTACTTC. Amino acids: CASSYGTGLYEQYF.

V is TRBV7-8 and J is TRBJ1-6; D is unclear. There are 13 residues in the CDR3. The germline gives CDR1 SGHVS, CDR2 FQNEAQ. With 1 base removed from V and 8 bases from J, the gap between germline ends came to 6 bases. CDR3 bases: TGTGCCAGCAGCTTAGGAGAATATTCACCCCTCCACTTT. As protein: CASSLGEYSPLHF.

This clonotype was seen just once. The chain employs TRBV9 and TRBJ2-3; 11 positions agree with TRBD2. CDR1 and CDR2 from the germline V gene are SGDLS and YYNGEE. The CDR3 is 16 amino acids. V trimming: 5 bases; J trimming: 5 bases; junction bases outside the gene matches: 10. The CDR3 region has the DNA TGTGCCAGCAGTTTAAGGACTAGCGGGTCTTTAGATACGCAGTATTTT. Protein sequence: CASSLRTSGSLDTQYF. The whole variable domain, remainder taken from reference TRBV9 and TRBJ2-3, is DSGVTQTPKHLITATGQRVTLRCSPRSGDLSVYWYQQSLDQGLQFLIQYYNGEERAKGNILERFSAQQFPDLHSELNLSSLELGDSALYFCASSLRTSGSLDTQYFGPGTRLTVL.

This clonotype was recorded a few times. The chain carries TRBV27 and TRBJ2-1; 9 bases align to TRBD1. The CDR3 spans 13 residues. CDR1 MNHEY and CDR2 SMNVEV come from the germline V gene (reference sequence). Trimming at V came to 4 bases and at J to 5 bases, leaving 0 bases not matched to a gene. CDR3 in amino acids: CASSWDRDNEQFF. In DNA, the CDR3 is TGTGCCAGCAGTTGGGACAGGGACAATGAGCAGTTCTTC.

The chain links TRBV7-9 to TRBJ2-3, with a weak D call TRBD2 (5 bases). CDR1 and CDR2 from the germline V gene are SEHNR and FQNEAQ (reference sequence). The CDR3 is 17 amino acids. V lost 1 base, J lost 3 bases, and 17 bases lay in between. CDR3 sequence reads: CASSLVSGTRLTDTQYF. CDR3 DNA sequence: TGTGCCAGCAGCTTAGTCTCCGGTACTAGGTTGACAGATACGCAGTATTTT.

Judged by abundance, this clonotype is medium-sized. The rearrangement joins TRBV5-1 to TRBJ2-2, with D possibly matching TRBD1 (7 bases). Trimming shortened V by 2 bases and J by 4 bases, and 12 bases separated the two germline ends. Germline V gives CDR1 SGHRS, CDR2 YFSETQ. The CDR3 has 15 residues. In DNA form, the CDR3 reads TGCGCCAGCAGCTTTCGACAGGGAGGCACCGGGGAGCTGTTTTTT. Its protein is CASSFRQGGTGELFF.

This clonotype was found once. The junction shows a germline mismatch at one end, possibly a read error. This chain uses TRBV7-9 with TRBJ2-1; 9 bases map to TRBD1. The CDR3 length is 12 residues. The V gene's germline CDR1 is SEHNR and CDR2 FQNEAQ (reference sequence). CDR3 sequence reads: CASSLNHGTGIF. The DNA for the CDR3 is TGTGCCAGCAGCTTAAATCACGGGACAGGGATCTTC.

As to this clonotype: A far larger clone is only one base removed, so a read error is likely. This chain links TRBV5-5 with TRBJ2-2; 7 nucleotides line up with TRBD2. Germline lookup yields CDR1 SGHKS and CDR2 YYEKEE (reference sequence). CDR3 size: 16 residues. J was trimmed by 9 bases and V by 2 bases; bases with no gene match: 13. The CDR3 DNA follows: TGTGCCAGCAGCTTCAGTACCTGGGGAGGGACCTGGGAGCTGTTTTTT. Its protein is CASSFSTWGGTWELFF.

By share, this clonotype ranks as medium-sized. The V gene is TRBV7-9, the J gene TRBJ2-7; the D gene could be TRBD1 or TRBD2 (5 bases each). V dropped 5 bases and J dropped 2 bases, with 13 bases sitting between them. The CDR3 runs to 14 residues. In germline, CDR1 is SEHNR, CDR2 FQNEAQ (reference sequence). The CDR3 loop is CASSTGTVTYEQYF. The CDR3 region has the DNA TGTGCCAGCAGCACCGGGACGGTAACCTACGAGCAGTACTTC.

Of note for this clonotype: One end of the junction is discordant with germline, which a read error may explain. The genes are TRBV5-4 and TRBJ2-2; possible D gene TRBD2, 5 bases. Germline CDR1 SGHNT, CDR2 YYREEE (reference sequence). This CDR3 region has 16 residues. CDR3 region: CASSFGQVANTGEPFF. As DNA, the CDR3 is TGTGCCAGCAGCTTTGGGCAGGTGGCGAACACCGGGGAGCCGTTTTTT. Using reference TRBV5-4 and TRBJ2-2 for the parts outside the CDR3, the full variable domain is ETGVTQSPTHLIKTRGQQVTLRCSSQSGHNTVSWYQQALGQGPQFIFQYYREEENGRGNFPPRFSGLQFPNYSSELNVNALELDDSALYLCASSFGQVANTGEPFFGEGSRLTVL.

The table lists this clonotype with a few counts. The V call is TRBV9, the J call TRBJ1-2; D call uncertain. The V end was cut by 0 bases, the J end by 1 base, with 7 bases between. CDR1 and CDR2 (germline): SGDLS, YYNGEE. The CDR3 length is 14 residues. CDR3 nucleotides: TGTGCCAGCAGCGTAGATCCGCTTAACTATGGCTACACCTTC. It specifies CASSVDPLNYGYTF.

By sample share, this clonotype is medium-sized (0.01 to 0.1%). The V gene is TRBV5-1, the J gene TRBJ2-7; D not resolved. The V end was cut by 2 bases, the J end by 2 bases, with 5 bases between. Germline V gene data show CDR1 as SGHRS and CDR2 as YFSETQ. The length of the CDR3 is 12 residues. The CDR3 protein is CASSFNPYEQYF. As DNA, the CDR3 is TGCGCCAGCAGCTTTAATCCCTACGAGCAGTACTTC.

As to this clonotype: A junction end diverges from the germline sequence, so it may reflect a read error. The genes are TRBV28 and TRBJ2-7, with D perhaps being TRBD1 or TRBD2 (5 bases each). This CDR3 region has 14 residues. Germline lookup yields CDR1 MDHEN and CDR2 SYDVKM. The CDR3, as DNA: TGCGACAGCAGCTTGGGAGCAGTCTACTACGAGCAGTACTTC. Protein: CDSSLGAVYYEQYF.